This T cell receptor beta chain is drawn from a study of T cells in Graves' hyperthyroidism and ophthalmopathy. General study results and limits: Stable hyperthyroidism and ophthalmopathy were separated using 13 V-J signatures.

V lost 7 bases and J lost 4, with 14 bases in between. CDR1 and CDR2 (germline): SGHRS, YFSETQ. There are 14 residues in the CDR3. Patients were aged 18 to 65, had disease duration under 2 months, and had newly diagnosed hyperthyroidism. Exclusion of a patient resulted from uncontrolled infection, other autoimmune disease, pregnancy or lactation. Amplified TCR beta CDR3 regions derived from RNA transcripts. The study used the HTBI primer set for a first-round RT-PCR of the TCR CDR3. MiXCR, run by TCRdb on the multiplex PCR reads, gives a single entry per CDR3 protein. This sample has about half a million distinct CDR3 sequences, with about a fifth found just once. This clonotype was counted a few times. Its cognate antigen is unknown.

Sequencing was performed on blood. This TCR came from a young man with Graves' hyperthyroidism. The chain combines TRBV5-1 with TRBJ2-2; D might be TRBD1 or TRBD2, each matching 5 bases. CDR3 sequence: CASLPSGTTGELFF. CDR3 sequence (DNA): TGCGCCAGCCTACCTTCTGGGACCACCGGGGAGCTGTTTTTT. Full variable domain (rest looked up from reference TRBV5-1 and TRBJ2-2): KAGVTQTPRYLIKTRGQQVTLSCSPISGHRSVSWYQQTPGQGLQFLFEYFSETQRNKGNFPGRFSGRQFSNSRSEMNVSTLELGDSALYLCASLPSGTTGELFFGEGSRLTVL.